The 18 T cell receptor beta chains listed next were all sequenced from one sample in a study of spatial heterogeneity in lung cancer. One entry per CDR3 protein, called by TCRdb with MiXCR from the 5' RACE reads. The sample lists roughly 4,400 distinct CDR3 sequences; around an eighth were seen once. Overall study results and limits: The study found that expanded intratumoral alpha and beta TCR counts tracked tumor mutation counts.

No antigen is known for these receptors. This sample's time point: sample taken at primary tumor resection. The sequencing here drew on lung tumor tissue, taken at surgery. The receptors were gathered from a male donor with early-stage non-small cell lung cancer.

This clonotype appeared many times. As an off-target read in a library built for alpha chains, this beta chain has a frequency of little significance. The rearrangement uses TRBV6-2 or TRBV6-3 and TRBJ2-1; TRBD1 matches 11 bases. This CDR3 region has 17 residues. V shed 2 bases, J shed 9 bases, and the junction held 12 bases outside the gene matches. Per germline, CDR1 MNHEY and CDR2 SVGEGT. CDR3 DNA sequence: TGTGCCAGCAGTTACATTTTCGGACAGGGGGCGCGGGGTGAGCAGTTCTTC. Translated: CASSYIFGQGARGEQFF.

This clonotype was seen at least ten times. Found in a library prepared for alpha chains, this beta chain is an off-target read, and its abundance has little meaning. The chain has TRBV28 and TRBJ1-1; D not certain. Per germline, CDR1 MDHEN and CDR2 SYDVKM. V lost 1 base, J lost 8 bases, and 8 bases lay in between. This CDR3 has 12 amino acids. The CDR3 sequence is CASSLLAGEAFF. The CDR3 bases are TGTGCCAGCAGTTTATTGGCAGGAGAAGCTTTCTTT.

There are many counts of this clonotype. The size of this beta chain means little, since it is a stray read in a library made for alpha chains. The chain links TRBV2 to TRBJ2-5, with D unclear. The V gene's germline CDR1 is SNHLY and CDR2 FYNNEI. The germline V and J ends were trimmed by 2 bases and 7 bases, with 5 bases remaining between them. The CDR3 is 11 residues long. CDR3 coding DNA: TGTGCCAGCAGTGAATTGGGGACCCAGTACTTC. It codes for CASSELGTQYF.

This clonotype is termed medium-sized. The library was built for alpha chains, so this beta chain is an off-target read and its size means little. The chain recombines TRBV5-8 with TRBJ2-7; D might be TRBD1 (5 bases). CDR1 is SGHTS, CDR2 YDEGEE, per germline. The V end lost 4 bases, the J end lost 4 bases, and 9 bases lay between the germline ends. The CDR3 loop spans 12 amino acids. The CDR3 loop reads CASSQDMYEQYF. The CDR3 nucleotides are TGTGCCAGCAGCCAGGACATGTACGAGCAGTACTTC. Full variable domain (outside the CDR3, taken from reference TRBV5-8 and TRBJ2-7): EAGVTQSPTHLIKTRGQQATLRCSPISGHTSVYWYQQALGLGLQFLLWYDEGEERNRGNFPPRFSGRQFPNYSSELNVNALELEDSALYLCASSQDMYEQYFGPGTRLTVT.

This clonotype was counted at least ten times. The size of this beta chain means little, since it is a stray read in a library made for alpha chains. The chain has TRBV7-9 and TRBJ2-1; D not resolved. The CDR3 is 12 residues long. V was pared by 5 bases and J by 9 bases, with 11 bases between. From germline, CDR1 is SEHNR and CDR2 FQNEAQ (reference sequence). The CDR3, as DNA: TGTGCCAGCAGCCCAAGCGTGGTTGAGCAGTTCTTC. Encoded protein: CASSPSVVEQFF.

This clonotype was counted at least ten times. This beta chain represents an off-target read in a library built for alpha chains; its size is of limited meaning. This rearrangement joins TRBV2 to TRBJ2-7; D not resolved. V was shortened by 9 bases and J by 3 bases, with 18 bases between the two germline ends. The CDR3 has 14 amino acids. Germline values: CDR1 SNHLY, CDR2 FYNNEI. DNA for the CDR3: TGTGCCAGAAGACAATCCCATGAAGGCTACGAGCAGTACTTC. It codes for CARRQSHEGYEQYF.

This clonotype is medium-sized by share. In a library made to pick up alpha chains, this beta chain is a stray read with a size that means little. The rearrangement links TRBV28 to TRBJ2-7; TRBD1 might be the D (5 bases). Germline V CDR1 and CDR2: MDHEN, SYDVKM. The CDR3 totals 12 residues. V was clipped by 5 bases and J by 3 bases, with 8 bases between them. The CDR3 reads CASSPGFYEQYF. CDR3 sequence (DNA): TGTGCCAGCAGTCCAGGGTTCTACGAGCAGTACTTC.

This clonotype showed up many times. Little can be read into the size of this beta chain, an off-target read in a library designed for alpha chains. The chain has TRBV12-3 or TRBV12-4 and TRBJ1-2, with 7 bases fitting TRBD1. J was trimmed by 8 bases and V by 4 bases; bases with no gene match: 10. CDR3 length: 14 residues. The CDR3 DNA reads as TGTGCCAGCAGTTGGGTCGACAGGGCTGAGGGCTACACCTTC. Translation: CASSWVDRAEGYTF.

This clonotype was seen at least ten times. This beta chain slipped into a library made for alpha chains as a stray read, so its size is not meaningful. V is TRBV19 and J is TRBJ2-3; tentatively, D is TRBD2 (6 bases). Trimming pared 5 bases from V and 0 bases from J, leaving 9 bases between. The CDR3 contains 14 residues. Germline-derived CDR1 and CDR2 are LNHDA and SQIVND (reference sequence). Here the CDR3 DNA reads TGTGCCAGTAGTCGTAGCGGAAGCACAGATACGCAGTATTTT. This translates into CASSRSGSTDTQYF.

This clonotype showed up many times. This beta chain is off target for a library built for alpha chains, so its abundance means little. The chain combines TRBV10-3 with TRBJ2-4; 8 positions agree with TRBD1. This CDR3 has 12 residues. The junction had 3 bases not matched to a gene; V was cut back by 6 bases and J by 8 bases. Per germline, CDR1 ENHRY and CDR2 SYGVKD. CDR3 amino acids: CAISDRGHIQYF. Here the CDR3 DNA reads TGTGCCATCAGCGACAGGGGCCACATTCAGTACTTC.

At least ten counts were recorded for this clonotype. This beta chain is an off-target read within a library intended for alpha chains, so its frequency means little. V and J are TRBV29-1 and TRBJ1-4; TRBD1 aligns across 7 bases. The CDR3 contains 12 residues. CDR1 is SQVTM, CDR2 ANQGSEA, per germline. Germline trimming cut 7 bases from V and 3 bases from J; bases unmatched to any gene: 2. DNA for the CDR3: TGCAGCGCAGGGGGTGCTAATGAAAAACTGTTTTTT. Its translation: CSAGGANEKLFF.

This clonotype has ten or more counts. This beta chain came through as a stray read in a library set up for alpha chains, and its size says little. This chain links TRBV4-2 with TRBJ2-7, with 14 bases fitting TRBD2. The J segment lost 6 bases and the V segment lost 4 bases, leaving 11 bases of the junction unmatched. This CDR3 has 17 residues. Germline V gene sequence: CDR1 LGHNA, CDR2 YNFKEQ. CDR3 region: CASSPMTSGRAPREQYF. CDR3 in DNA: TGTGCCAGCAGCCCGATGACTAGCGGGAGGGCTCCGCGCGAGCAGTACTTC.

Within the sample, this clonotype is medium-sized. Found in a library prepared for alpha chains, this beta chain is an off-target read, and its abundance has little meaning. This chain connects TRBV30 to TRBJ2-1; 10 bases line up with TRBD2. Per germline, CDR1 GTSNPN and CDR2 SVGIG (reference sequence). With 2 bases clipped from V and 5 bases from J, the junction kept 3 bases outside the gene matches. The CDR3 sequence is 14 residues long. The CDR3 DNA is TGTGCCTGGAGTAGGCTAGCGGGAGACAATGAGCAGTTCTTC. It yields the protein CAWSRLAGDNEQFF.

This clonotype was observed a handful of times. A library made for alpha chains picked up this beta chain off target, so its size means little. V gene TRBV27 combines with J gene TRBJ2-1, with TRBD2 identical over 10 bases. The CDR3 is 14 amino acids. CDR1 MNHEY and CDR2 SMNVEV come from the germline V gene (reference sequence). V was clipped by 8 bases and J by 8 bases; unmatched bases: 9. The CDR3 here is CASGLAGGIYEQFF. In nucleotides, the CDR3 is TGTGCCAGCGGATTAGCGGGGGGTATCTATGAGCAGTTCTTC.

This clonotype was counted at least ten times. Since it is a stray read in a library aimed at alpha chains, this beta chain has a size that is not meaningful. The genes are TRBV7-9 and TRBJ1-1; no reliable D call. Germline V gene sequence: CDR1 SEHNR, CDR2 FQNEAQ (reference sequence). Trimming took off 5 bases at V and 4 bases at J, with 14 bases between the two ends. The length of the CDR3 is 14 residues. CDR3 in amino acids: CASSLQVWATEAFF. The CDR3 DNA is TGTGCCAGCAGCCTGCAGGTCTGGGCCACTGAAGCTTTCTTT.

This clonotype was counted a few times. This beta chain is an off-target read within a library intended for alpha chains, so its frequency means little. The CDR3 coding sequence is TGTGCCAGCAGCTCGGGAGGAAAGAGCTATGGCTACACCTTC. Its translation is CASSSGGKSYGYTF. The V call is TRBV28, the J call TRBJ1-2; no firm D call. The CDR3 length is 14 residues. V dropped 6 bases and J dropped 4 bases, with 15 bases sitting between them. Germline CDR1 reads MDHEN; CDR2 reads SYDVKM.

For this clonotype: This beta chain was picked up by a library intended for alpha chains and is off target, so its count carries little meaning. This rearrangement joins TRBV12-3 or TRBV12-4 to TRBJ2-1; TRBD2 matches 8 bases. V lost 3 bases and J lost 5; bases outside the gene matches: 6. This CDR3 is 15 amino acids long. The DNA for the CDR3 is TGTGCCAGCAGTTTTAGCGGGACCCAAAACAATGAGCAGTTCTTC. This codes for CASSFSGTQNNEQFF.

This clonotype has ten or more counts. This beta chain appears as a stray read in a library generated for alpha chains; its size is not informative. The chain is built from TRBV15 and TRBJ1-1, with TRBD1 as a possible D gene (5 bases). V was cut by 0 bases and J by 6 bases, with 11 bases left in between. This CDR3 spans 14 amino acids. The germline V gene has CDR1 LNHNV and CDR2 YYDKDF (reference sequence). The CDR3 bases are TGTGCCACCAGCAGAGATTTGGGACGACCTGAAGCTTTCTTT. Protein product: CATSRDLGRPEAFF.